One T cell receptor (beta chain) is described in this entry. Antigen specificity is unknown. Sequencing libraries made from TCR beta cDNA carried unique molecular identifiers. When about 1 to 11 million T cells were used, they gave some 520,000 cDNA molecules. TCRdb recomputed calls from the PCR reads with MiXCR, one row per CDR3 protein. The sample lists 150,000 to 200,000 distinct CDR3 sequences; roughly 35% were seen once. The CDR3 loop spans 14 amino acids. V dropped 6 bases and J dropped 6 bases, with 15 bases sitting between them. These data come from a study of post-analysis software for immune sequencing data. The study, taken as a whole, reports: Five or six TRBV segments were significantly more frequent in patients than in controls. TRBV5-6, TRBV5-1 and TRBV20-1 were among these segments.

Sequences were derived from blood, sampled after autologous hematopoietic stem cell transplantation. This clonotype was obtained from a girl aged 10-17 years with multiple sclerosis. The V call is TRBV12-3 or TRBV12-4, the J call TRBJ1-5, with D perhaps TRBD1 (6 bases). The CDR3 DNA sequence: TGTGCCAGCAGCCAGGAACAGGGAACTCAGCCCCAGCATTTT. Its translation is CASSQEQGTQPQHF.